This TCR beta chain is drawn from a study of cytomegalovirus exposure and HLA in healthy donors. Primers: 60 Vbeta forward and 13 Jbeta reverse. TCRdb keeps only in-frame clones here, not all; method: immunoSEQ multiplex PCR. This sample lists around 160,000 clones; its ten largest clones have around 1.5%. Deletions cut 3 bases from V and 12 bases from J, with 18 bases between. The CDR3 has 14 residues. Germline CDR1 and CDR2: SGHKS and YYEKEE (reference sequence). General study findings and limits: By a later analysis, the bulk of CMV-associated TCR beta chains appeared HLA-restricted.

Details on this clone: Its antigen is not identified.

The sequenced sample consisted of PBMCs. The receptor comes from a woman aged 50 to 60 in good health and CMV-seronegative. The gene calls are TRBV5-5 and TRBJ1-4; weak D call: TRBD1 (5 bases). The CDR3, as DNA: TGTGCCAGCAGCTATGGCTTGGGGCGAATCGAACTGTTTTTT. This encodes CASSYGLGRIELFF.